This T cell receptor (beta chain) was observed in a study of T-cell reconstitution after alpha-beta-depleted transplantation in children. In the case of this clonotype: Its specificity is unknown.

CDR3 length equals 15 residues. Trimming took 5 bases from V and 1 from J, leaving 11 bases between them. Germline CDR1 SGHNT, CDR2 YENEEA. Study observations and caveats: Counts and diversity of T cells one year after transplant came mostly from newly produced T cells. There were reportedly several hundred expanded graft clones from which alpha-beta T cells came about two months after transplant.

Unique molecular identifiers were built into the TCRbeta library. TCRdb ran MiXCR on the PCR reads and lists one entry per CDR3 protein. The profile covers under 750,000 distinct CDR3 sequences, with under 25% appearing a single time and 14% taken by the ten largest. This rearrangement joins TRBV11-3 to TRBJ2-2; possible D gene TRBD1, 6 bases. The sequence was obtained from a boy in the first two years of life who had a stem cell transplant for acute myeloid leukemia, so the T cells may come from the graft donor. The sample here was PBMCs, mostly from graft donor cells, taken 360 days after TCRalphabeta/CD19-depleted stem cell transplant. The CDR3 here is CASSDRPQNTGELFF. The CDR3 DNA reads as TGTGCCAGCAGCGACAGGCCTCAGAACACCGGGGAGCTGTTTTTT.